The source of this T cell receptor beta chain is a study of blood T cell repertoires in COVID-19. Clones were sequenced by immunoSEQ multiplex PCR, and TCRdb holds only the in-frame ones, with some missing. This sample has 150,000 to 250,000 clones, with 90% to 95% found just once. Trimming took off 1 base at V and 8 bases at J, with 9 bases between the two ends. There are 14 residues in the CDR3. The germline gives CDR1 SGHAT, CDR2 FQNNGV. V gene TRBV11-2 combines with J gene TRBJ1-6, with D possibly matching TRBD1 (6 bases). Sequencing was done on a sample of peripheral blood. The source is a man aged 25-45 years with COVID-19, enrolled during active disease. The CDR3 DNA reads TGTGCCAGCAGCTTAGTAAGGGGGTATTCACCCCTCCACTTT. Amino acids: CASSLVRGYSPLHF.